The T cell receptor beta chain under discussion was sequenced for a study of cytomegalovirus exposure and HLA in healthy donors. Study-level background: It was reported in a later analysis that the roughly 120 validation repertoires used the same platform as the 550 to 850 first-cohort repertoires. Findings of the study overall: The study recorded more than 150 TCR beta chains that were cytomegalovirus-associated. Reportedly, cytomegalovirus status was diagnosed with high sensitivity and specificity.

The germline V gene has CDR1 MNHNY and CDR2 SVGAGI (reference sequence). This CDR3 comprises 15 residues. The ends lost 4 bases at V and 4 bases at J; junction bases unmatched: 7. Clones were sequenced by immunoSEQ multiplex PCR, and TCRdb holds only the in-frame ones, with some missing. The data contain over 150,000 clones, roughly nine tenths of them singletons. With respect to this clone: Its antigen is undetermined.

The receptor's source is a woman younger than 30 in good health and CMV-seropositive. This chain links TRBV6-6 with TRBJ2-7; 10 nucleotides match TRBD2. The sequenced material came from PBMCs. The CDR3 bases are TGTGCCAGCAGTTGGCTTAGCGGGGGGCTTTACGAGCAGTACTTC. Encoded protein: CASSWLSGGLYEQYF.